This T cell receptor (beta chain) is from a study of blood T cell repertoires in COVID-19. Study as a whole: COVID-19 samples collected from the United States, Italy and Spain covered acute and convalescent phases. T cells, B-cell-depleted T cells, or PBMCs provided the cDNA or gDNA that served as material.

The CDR3 sequence is 14 residues long. Germline values: CDR1 SGHTA, CDR2 FQGNSA. The germline V and J ends were trimmed by 0 bases and 5 bases, with 11 bases remaining between them. Original analysis: Amplification of reference gene primers was used by the study to estimate nucleated cell counts. Repertoires were generated with immunoSEQ multiplex PCR, while TCRdb's copy carries only in-frame clones and drops some. The DNA was the basis for D and trimming; V, J and clone size are from that table. This table has approximately 130,000 clones, over 70% appearing once. The chain carries TRBV7-2 and TRBJ2-7, with D perhaps TRBD1 (5 bases). Specimen: peripheral blood. This TCR derives from a man aged 80 or over with acute or convalescent COVID-19. CDR3 DNA sequence: TGTGCCAGCAGCTTAGCGTCGTGGGGCAACGAGCAGTACTTC. Protein sequence: CASSLASWGNEQYF.